A selection of T cell receptor beta chains follows, all from one sample in a study of cytomegalovirus exposure and HLA in healthy donors. Sequencing used immunoSEQ multiplex PCR; TCRdb keeps in-frame clones, though not all of them. Of about 190,000 clones listed, around 86% were seen once; the top ten hold roughly 1.8%. Source material: PBMCs. These receptors were collected from a woman under 30 in good health and CMV-seronegative. Each CDR3 is given with its conserved first and last residue. The D gene is left open where the match is weak. Clone sizes are given selectively: once, few, many, or a class where the clone is expanded.

v_gene	abundance	len	j_gene	d_gene	CDR3aa	CDR3nt
TRBV28	.	13	TRBJ2-1	TRBD1	CASRPGQYNEQFF	TGTGCCAGCAGGCCGGGACAGTACAATGAGCAGTTCTTC
TRBV27	.	17	TRBJ2-1	TRBD2	CASSSLASGMVYTEQFF	TGTGCCAGCAGTTCATTAGCTAGCGGGATGGTGTACACTGAGCAGTTCTTC
TRBV30	.	18	TRBJ1-1	TRBD1	CAWITRDRVSWWGTEAFF	TGTGCCTGGATTACCCGGGACAGGGTTTCTTGGTGGGGCACTGAAGCTTTCTTT
TRBV7-2	.	14	TRBJ1-1	.	CASSPARENTEAFF	TGTGCCAGCAGCCCAGCGCGGGAGAACACTGAAGCTTTCTTT
TRBV9	few	18	TRBJ2-5	TRBD2	CASSGAQGLAGVRETQYF	TGTGCCAGCAGCGGGGCCCAGGGACTAGCGGGAGTTAGGGAGACCCAGTACTTC
TRBV18	.	15	TRBJ2-7	.	CASSPSRIGSYEQYF	TGTGCCAGCTCACCCTCCAGGATCGGCTCCTACGAGCAGTACTTC
TRBV6-4	few	17	TRBJ1-2	.	CASSDRAGVPSAYGYTF	TGTGCCAGCAGTGACCGGGCAGGGGTTCCTTCCGCCTATGGCTACACCTTC
TRBV25-1	.	13	TRBJ1-1	.	CASSATGNTEAFF	TGTGCCAGCAGTGCCACAGGGAACACTGAAGCTTTCTTT
TRBV6-1	.	12	TRBJ1-5	.	CASKPGGQPQHF	TGTGCCAGCAAGCCGGGGGGGCAGCCCCAGCATTTT
TRBV5-5	.	14	TRBJ1-2	TRBD1	CASSWGQSPHGYTF	TGTGCCAGCAGCTGGGGACAGTCCCCCCACGGCTACACCTTC
TRBV7-9	.	15	TRBJ2-3	TRBD1	CASLGWGQGSDTQYF	TGTGCCAGCTTAGGCTGGGGACAGGGATCAGATACGCAGTATTTT
TRBV7-9	.	15	TRBJ1-6	.	CASSFNQGNNSPLHF	TGTGCCAGCAGCTTTAACCAGGGGAATAATTCACCCCTCCACTTT
TRBV27	once	14	TRBJ1-2	.	CASSLSGGSYGYTF	TGTGCCAGCAGTTTATCTGGGGGCTCCTATGGCTACACCTTC
TRBV4-2	.	14	TRBJ2-1	TRBD2	CASSPRAGGNEQFF	TGTGCCAGCAGCCCGAGAGCGGGAGGCAATGAGCAGTTCTTC
TRBV4-3	.	18	TRBJ2-1	.	CASSPGRGMTGYYNEQFF	TGCGCCAGCAGCCCAGGTCGCGGGATGACAGGGTATTACAATGAGCAGTTCTTC
TRBV9	.	17	TRBJ2-1	TRBD1	CASSPRDSTTRYNEQFF	TGTGCCAGCAGCCCCCGGGACAGTACGACGCGGTACAATGAGCAGTTCTTC
TRBV7-9	.	19	TRBJ2-2	TRBD1	CASSLDPETGAPNTGELFF	TGTGCCAGCAGCTTAGATCCTGAGACAGGGGCACCGAACACCGGGGAGCTGTTTTTT
TRBV2	.	16	TRBJ1-5	.	CASSEFGSTRNQPQHF	TGTGCCAGCAGTGAATTTGGGTCGACGAGGAATCAGCCCCAGCATTTT
TRBV27	.	18	TRBJ2-7	TRBD2	CASSLWFGGRASSYEQYF	TGTGCCAGCAGTTTATGGTTCGGCGGGAGGGCAAGCTCCTACGAGCAGTACTTC
TRBV5-8	.	17	TRBJ2-2	TRBD1	CASPHPGTGENTGELFF	TGTGCCAGCCCGCATCCTGGGACAGGGGAAAACACCGGGGAGCTGTTTTTT
TRBV28	.	18	TRBJ2-4	.	CASSFNRRTDLAKNIQYF	TGTGCCAGCAGTTTTAACAGACGGACTGATCTAGCCAAAAACATTCAGTACTTC
TRBV6-5	.	13	TRBJ1-2	.	CASSYGADYGYTF	TGTGCCAGCAGTTACGGGGCAGACTATGGCTACACCTTC
TRBV5-1	.	15	TRBJ1-1	.	CASSLGQGMNTEAFF	TGCGCCAGCAGCTTGGGGCAGGGGATGAACACTGAAGCTTTCTTT
TRBV19	.	14	TRBJ2-1	TRBD2	CASKLAGEGNEQFF	TGTGCCAGCAAACTAGCGGGAGAAGGCAATGAGCAGTTCTTC
TRBV25-1	.	14	TRBJ1-1	.	CASSPPGVRTEAFF	TGTGCCAGCAGTCCTCCAGGGGTGCGGACTGAAGCTTTCTTT
TRBV28	.	16	TRBJ2-3	.	CASSLGGVARPDTQYF	TGTGCCAGCAGTTTAGGCGGGGTAGCACGGCCAGATACGCAGTATTTT
TRBV13	.	15	TRBJ1-6	.	CASSFNDRSNSPLHF	TGTGCCAGCAGCTTTAACGACAGATCGAATTCACCCCTCCACTTT
TRBV10-2	.	16	TRBJ1-6	TRBD1	CASTNEAGQGSSPLHF	TGCGCCAGCACCAACGAGGCGGGACAGGGGAGCTCACCCCTCCACTTT
TRBV5-1	.	17	TRBJ2-5	TRBD2	CASSLTSGGVNQETQYF	TGCGCCAGCAGCTTAACTAGCGGGGGAGTTAACCAAGAGACCCAGTACTTC
TRBV30	.	14	TRBJ1-1	TRBD1	CAWVRGRGLGGAFF	TGTGCCTGGGTTAGGGGCAGGGGGCTCGGGGGAGCTTTCTTT
TRBV5-1	.	17	TRBJ2-3	.	CVSSLAGGGSTTDTQYF	TGCGTCAGCAGCTTGGCAGGCGGAGGGAGTACCACAGATACGCAGTATTTT
TRBV5-5	.	14	TRBJ1-1	.	CASSRTVPPREAFF	TGTGCCAGCAGCCGAACGGTTCCCCCCCGTGAAGCTTTCTTT
TRBV28	.	14	TRBJ2-1	TRBD2	CASSFSSGANEQFF	TGTGCCAGCAGTTTCTCTAGCGGGGCCAATGAGCAGTTCTTC
TRBV4-2	few	17	TRBJ2-2	.	CASSQDWLTGNTGELFF	TGTGCCAGCAGCCAAGATTGGTTGACAGGGAACACCGGGGAGCTGTTTTTT
TRBV15	.	15	TRBJ1-1	TRBD1	CATSRDHRGQTEAFF	TGTGCCACCAGCAGAGACCACAGGGGGCAGACTGAAGCTTTCTTT
TRBV4-3	.	15	TRBJ2-2	.	CASSQAPIGAGELFF	TGCGCCAGCAGCCAAGCCCCCATCGGTGCCGGGGAGCTGTTTTTT